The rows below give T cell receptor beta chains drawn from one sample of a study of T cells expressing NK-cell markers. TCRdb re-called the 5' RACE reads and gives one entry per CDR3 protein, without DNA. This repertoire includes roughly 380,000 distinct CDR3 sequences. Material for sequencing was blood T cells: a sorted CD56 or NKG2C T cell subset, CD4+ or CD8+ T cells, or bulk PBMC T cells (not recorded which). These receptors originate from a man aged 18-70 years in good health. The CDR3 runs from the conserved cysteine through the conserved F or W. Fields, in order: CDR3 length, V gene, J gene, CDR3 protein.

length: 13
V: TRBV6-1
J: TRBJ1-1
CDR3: CAAWGRSNTEAFF

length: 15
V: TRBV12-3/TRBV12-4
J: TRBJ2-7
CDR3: CASSLIGTGPKEQYF

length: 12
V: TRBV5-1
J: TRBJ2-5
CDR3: CASSLSRETQYF

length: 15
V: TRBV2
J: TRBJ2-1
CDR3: CASSGASHNQNEQFF

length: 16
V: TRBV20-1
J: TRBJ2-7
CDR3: CSASAGQGTTTYEQYF

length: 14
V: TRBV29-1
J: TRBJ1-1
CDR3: CSVVGAIGNTEAFF

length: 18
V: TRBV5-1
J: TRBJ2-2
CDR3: CASSLTGGLGRNTGELFF

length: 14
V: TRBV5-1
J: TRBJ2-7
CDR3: CASSLGHQGTEQYF

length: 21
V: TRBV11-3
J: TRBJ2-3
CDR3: CASSLPNTGDRPPEPTDTQYF

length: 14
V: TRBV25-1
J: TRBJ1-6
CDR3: CATRLAEGGSPLHF